This T cell receptor (beta chain) is drawn from a study of T cell responses to AZD1222 COVID-19 vaccine. Whole-study results and caveats: CD4 TCRs linked to vaccination spanned spike, dominating at 160-218 and 743-854. Clonal diversity may have been underestimated in mostly white British donors.

Method: immunoSEQ multiplex PCR; TCRdb's copy keeps in-frame clones and lacks some. The repertoire has about 130,000 clones, more than 70% of them found once; the top ten carry about 1.6%. There are 14 residues in the CDR3. The germline CDR1 and CDR2 sequences are GTSNPN and SVGIG (reference sequence). The germline V and J ends were trimmed by 3 bases and 4 bases, with 15 bases remaining between them. A note on this clone: Its specificity is unknown.

The origin of this receptor is an adult in good health. The chain has TRBV30 and TRBJ1-2; possibly TRBD1 for D (5 bases). Here the sequenced sample was peripheral blood, taken on day 0 of AZD1222 vaccination. Here the CDR3 DNA reads TGTGCCTGGAGCGGGGGGTTTGTTGGCTATGGCTACACCTTC. Protein product: CAWSGGFVGYGYTF. Together with reference TRBV30 and TRBJ1-2, the CDR3 gives the full variable domain: SQTIHQWPATLVQPVGSPLSLECTVEGTSNPNLYWYRQAAGRGLQLLFYSVGIGQISSEVPQNLSASRPQDRQFILSSKKLLLSDSGFYLCAWSGGFVGYGYTFGSGTRLTVV.